These 24 T cell receptor beta chains were sequenced from one sample in a study of graft-versus-host responses after intestinal transplantation. This table comes from immunoSEQ multiplex PCR, and its TCRdb copy is limited to in-frame clones, with some not included. The sample holds 60,000 to 75,000 clones; roughly 90% are singletons and the top ten take 2% to 3%. These receptors' antigens are unknown. This material consisted of unstimulated CD8+ T cells sorted from spleen or lymph node cells, taken before intestinal transplant. These receptors were collected from a human donor who received an intestinal transplant.

CDR3 sequence reads: CATRVPSGGDGELFF. CDR3 sequence (DNA): TGTGCCACCCGGGTCCCTAGCGGGGGGGACGGGGAGCTGTTTTTT. V usage is TRBV15 and J usage is TRBJ2-2, with TRBD2 identical over 12 bases. The ends lost 8 bases at V and 7 bases at J; junction bases unmatched: 8. CDR1 is LNHNV and CDR2 is YYDKDF in the germline V gene (reference sequence). The CDR3 contains 15 residues.

The V gene is TRBV5-1, the J gene TRBJ2-1; the D gene is possibly TRBD2 (5 bases). CDR1 SGHRS and CDR2 YFSETQ come from the germline V gene. V lost 1 base and J lost 0, with 11 bases in between. This CDR3 contains 16 residues. CDR3: CASSLRSSGSYNEQFF. The CDR3 nucleotides read TGCGCCAGCAGCTTGAGGAGCAGCGGCTCCTACAATGAGCAGTTCTTC.

The chain is built from TRBV6-5 and TRBJ2-7; 9 bases are a match to TRBD2. Germline-derived CDR1 and CDR2 are MNHEY and SVGAGI. The CDR3 length is 14 residues. V shed 5 bases, J shed 3 bases, and the junction held 5 bases outside the gene matches. CDR3 region: CASSRAGGDYEQYF. The CDR3 nucleotides read TGTGCCAGCAGTCGAGCGGGAGGAGACTACGAGCAGTACTTC.

The chain recombines TRBV29-1 with TRBJ1-2; D gene ambiguous. The CDR3 length is 14 residues. Germline lookup yields CDR1 SQVTM and CDR2 ANQGSEA. V lost 1 base and J 5 bases, leaving 14 bases between the germline ends. CDR3 DNA sequence: TGCAGCGTTGAAGTCCGGGAAAGAGTTTATGGCTACACCTTC. Encoded protein: CSVEVRERVYGYTF.

This clone was counted only a few times. The chain uses TRBV30 and TRBJ1-3; a weak D match, TRBD1 (6 bases). The CDR3 is 16 amino acids. Germline-derived CDR1 and CDR2 are GTSNPN and SVGIG (reference sequence). Trimming removed 2 bases from V and 0 bases from J, with 14 bases in between. CDR3 sequence (DNA): TGTGCCTGGAGTAGGACAGTCGAAATCTCTGGAAACACCATATATTTT. Translated, it gives CAWSRTVEISGNTIYF.

The sample holds one count of this clone. The chain uses TRBV27 and TRBJ2-5; TRBD1 agrees at 10 bases. Germline values: CDR1 MNHEY, CDR2 SMNVEV (reference sequence). CDR3 length: 16 amino acids. J was trimmed by 3 bases and V by 0 bases; bases with no gene match: 4. The CDR3 protein is CASSLSGQGTEETQYF. The DNA for the CDR3 is TGTGCCAGCAGTTTATCGGGACAGGGGACAGAAGAGACCCAGTACTTC.

V and J are TRBV5-6 and TRBJ1-3, with 7 bases lining up with TRBD1. The germline CDR1 and CDR2 sequences are SGHDT and YYEEEE. V lost 2 bases, J lost 3 bases, and 11 bases stayed unmatched. The CDR3 covers 17 residues. The CDR3 reads CASSLGSAGGSGNTIYF. Here the CDR3 DNA reads TGTGCCAGCAGCTTAGGATCCGCAGGGGGTAGTGGAAACACCATATATTTT.

The chain recombines TRBV4-1 with TRBJ1-6, with D uncertain. This CDR3 comprises 17 residues. The germline V and J ends were trimmed by 0 bases and 9 bases, with 18 bases remaining between them. CDR1 MGHRA and CDR2 YSYEKL come from the germline V gene. The CDR3, as DNA: TGCGCCAGCAGCCAAGATCGACCCGGGGTAGTAATTTCACCCCTCCACTTT. Residues: CASSQDRPGVVISPLHF.

DNA for the CDR3: TGTGCCAGCAGCTCGACTAGCGGGGGGGCGGACACCGGGGAGCTGTTTTTT. Its translation: CASSSTSGGADTGELFF. J is TRBJ2-2 and V is TRBV7-9; 14 bases agree with TRBD2. Germline assignment: CDR1 SEHNR and CDR2 FQNEAQ (reference sequence). CDR3 length: 17 residues. V lost 4 bases and J lost 3; bases outside the gene matches: 4.

V usage is TRBV9 and J usage is TRBJ2-1, with 9 bases identical to TRBD2. This CDR3 is 16 amino acids long. After removal of 3 bases from V and 7 bases from J, the junction contained 11 bases not matched to a gene. Looked up from germline, CDR1 is SGDLS and CDR2 is YYNGEE. This CDR3 reads CASSAHSGSGGNEQFF. For the CDR3, the DNA is TGTGCCAGCAGCGCCCATAGCGGGAGTGGGGGGAATGAGCAGTTCTTC. The whole variable domain, filled in from reference TRBV9 and TRBJ2-1, reads DSGVTQTPKHLITATGQRVTLRCSPRSGDLSVYWYQQSLDQGLQFLIQYYNGEERAKGNILERFSAQQFPDLHSELNLSSLELGDSALYFCASSAHSGSGGNEQFFGPGTRLTVL.

The rearrangement uses TRBV6-5 and TRBJ2-2, with D maybe TRBD1 (5 bases). The CDR3 consists of 13 residues. Germline V CDR1 and CDR2: MNHEY, SVGAGI. Trimming took 6 bases from V and 1 from J, leaving 6 bases between them. The CDR3 DNA reads as TGTGCCAGCAGCCAGGGGAACACCGGGGAGCTGTTTTTT. It codes for CASSQGNTGELFF.

This sequence joins TRBV27 and TRBJ1-4; TRBD1 matches at 10 bases. From germline, CDR1 is MNHEY and CDR2 SMNVEV (reference sequence). The CDR3 covers 19 residues. The DNA for the CDR3 is TGTAATCCCGACCCGACAGGGGGCGTTCCTAGGGCAACTAATGAAAAACTGTTTTTT. It codes for CNPDPTGGVPRATNEKLFF.

The rearrangement links TRBV11-2 to TRBJ2-1; possible D gene TRBD2, 6 bases. V lost 5 bases and J 4 bases, leaving 15 bases between the germline ends. Looked up from germline, CDR1 is SGHAT and CDR2 is FQNNGV. This CDR3 is built from 15 residues. The CDR3 sequence is CASSPWGVEYNEQFF. The CDR3 nucleotides are TGTGCCAGCAGCCCCTGGGGGGTAGAATACAATGAGCAGTTCTTC.

V and J are TRBV27 and TRBJ1-6; maybe TRBD1 (5 bases). CDR3 size: 12 residues. V was clipped by 4 bases and J by 16 bases, with 14 bases between them. The germline V gene has CDR1 MNHEY and CDR2 SMNVEV (reference sequence). In nucleotides, the CDR3 is TGTGCCAGCAGTTATGGGTGGGGGGGACTCCACTTT. Protein: CASSYGWGGLHF.

The chain combines TRBV27 with TRBJ2-7; 7 positions match TRBD1. The V gene end was trimmed by 0 bases and the J gene end by 4 bases; junction bases not matched to a gene: 3. CDR1 is MNHEY and CDR2 is SMNVEV in the germline V gene (reference sequence). The CDR3 length is 14 residues. The CDR3, as DNA: TGTGCCAGCAGTTTATCAGGGGGCGGGTACGAGCAGTACTTC. Amino acids: CASSLSGGGYEQYF.

The rearrangement joins TRBV10-2 to TRBJ2-3, with a possible D match to TRBD2 (6 bases). Germline V CDR1 and CDR2: WSHSY, SAAADI. The CDR3 is made up of 15 amino acids. The V end lost 2 bases, the J end lost 2 bases, and 11 bases lay between the germline ends. The DNA for the CDR3 is TGCGCCAGCAGTGAGCCGGGACTTTACACAGATACGCAGTATTTT. This translates into CASSEPGLYTDTQYF.

The chain uses TRBV5-4 and TRBJ2-7; 7 nucleotides agree with TRBD1. The CDR3 totals 15 residues. Trimming removed 5 bases from V and 7 bases from J; junction bases left unmatched: 15. Per the germline V gene, CDR1 is SGHNT and CDR2 is YYREEE (reference sequence). The CDR3 sequence is CASSVGDSVLREQYF. In nucleotides, the CDR3 is TGTGCCAGCAGTGTCGGGGACAGCGTCCTTCGGGAGCAGTACTTC.

The rearrangement links TRBV5-1 to TRBJ2-1; the match to TRBD1 covers 8 bases. The CDR3 has 15 residues. In germline, CDR1 is SGHRS, CDR2 YFSETQ. Trimming cost V 4 bases and J 2 bases; bases outside gene matches: 5. The CDR3: CASSTGTGTYNEQFF. The CDR3 DNA sequence: TGCGCCAGCAGCACGGGGACAGGCACCTACAATGAGCAGTTCTTC.

CDR3 amino acids: CASTSVGQGPHEQYF. As DNA, the CDR3 is TGTGCCAGCACCTCAGTTGGTCAGGGGCCCCACGAGCAGTACTTC. V usage is TRBV2 and J usage is TRBJ2-7; TRBD1 is a possible D gene (6 bases). Germline CDR1 and CDR2: SNHLY and FYNNEI. This CDR3 is built from 15 residues. Trimming cost V 7 bases and J 5 bases, with 21 bases left between them.

The V gene is TRBV18, the J gene TRBJ2-7; 8 positions agree with TRBD1. V dropped 2 bases and J dropped 2; count of bases not matched to a gene: 8. CDR1 and CDR2 from the germline V gene are KGHSH and LQKENI. The CDR3 sequence is 16 residues long. The DNA for the CDR3 is TGTGCCAGCTCACCAGGTACCCGGACAGGGACCTACGAGCAGTACTTC. Translating it yields CASSPGTRTGTYEQYF.

The V call is TRBV10-3, the J call TRBJ2-7, with D unresolved. Germline lookup yields CDR1 ENHRY and CDR2 SYGVKD. The ends were cut back, 8 bases at V and 0 bases at J, with 14 bases in the middle. CDR3 length: 14 amino acids. CDR3 in DNA: TGTGCCATCTCTTCATCCCTGAGCTCCTACGAGCAGTACTTC. This translates into CAISSSLSSYEQYF.

The J gene is TRBJ1-1, the V gene TRBV25-1; D may be TRBD1 (5 bases). This CDR3 has 15 residues. Germline CDR1 and CDR2: MGHDK and SYGVNS. V shed 3 bases and J shed 1 base, with 12 bases lying between them. The CDR3 DNA follows: TGTGCCAGCAGTGACCCCAATACAGGGAACACTGAAGCTTTCTTT. It encodes CASSDPNTGNTEAFF.

The chain couples TRBV15 to TRBJ1-5, with a possible D match to TRBD1 (5 bases). Trimming left V 5 bases short and J 0 bases short, with 14 bases between. The germline V gene encodes CDR1 LNHNV and CDR2 YYDKDF (reference sequence). The CDR3 is 16 amino acids. The CDR3 protein is CATSVDRIYSNQPQHF. The CDR3 nucleotides read TGTGCCACCAGCGTAGACAGAATCTATAGCAATCAGCCCCAGCATTTT. The entire variable domain, with the rest obtained from reference TRBV15 and TRBJ1-5, is as follows: DAMVIQNPRYQVTQFGKPVTLSCSQTLNHNVMYWYQQKSSQAPKLLFHYYDKDFNNEADTPDNFQSRRPNTSFCFLDIRSPGLGDTAMYLCATSVDRIYSNQPQHFGDGTRLSIL.

This clone was detected only once. The chain carries TRBV2 and TRBJ2-2; the match to TRBD2 covers 12 bases. This CDR3 has 15 residues. Germline loops: CDR1 SNHLY, CDR2 FYNNEI. The V and J ends lost 6 bases and 4 bases, in that order; junction bases with no gene match: 3. The CDR3 nucleotides read TGTGCCAGCAGGGCGACTAGCGGGAGCACCGGGGAGCTGTTTTTT. Protein: CASRATSGSTGELFF.